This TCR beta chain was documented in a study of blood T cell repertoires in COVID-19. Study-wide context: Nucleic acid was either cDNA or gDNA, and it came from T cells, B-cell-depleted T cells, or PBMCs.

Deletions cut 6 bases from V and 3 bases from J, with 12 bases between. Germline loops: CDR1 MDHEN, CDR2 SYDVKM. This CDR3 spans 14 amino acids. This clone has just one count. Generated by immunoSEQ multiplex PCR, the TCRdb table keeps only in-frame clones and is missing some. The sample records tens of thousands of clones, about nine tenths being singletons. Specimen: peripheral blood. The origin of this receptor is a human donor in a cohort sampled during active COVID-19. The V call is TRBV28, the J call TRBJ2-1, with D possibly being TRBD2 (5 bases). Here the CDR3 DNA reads TGTGCCAGCAGGCGCGGAGGATTCTACAATGAGCAGTTCTTC. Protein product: CASRRGGFYNEQFF.